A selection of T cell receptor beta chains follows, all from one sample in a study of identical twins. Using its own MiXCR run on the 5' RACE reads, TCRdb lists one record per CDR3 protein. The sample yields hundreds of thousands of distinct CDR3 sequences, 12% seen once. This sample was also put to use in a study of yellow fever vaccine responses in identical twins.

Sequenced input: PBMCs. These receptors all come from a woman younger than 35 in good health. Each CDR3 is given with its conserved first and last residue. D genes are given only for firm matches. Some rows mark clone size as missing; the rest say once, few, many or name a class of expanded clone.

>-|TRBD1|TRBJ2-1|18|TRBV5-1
CASSPLGTGGPQTYEQFF
TGCGCCAGCAGCCCGCTAGGGACAGGGGGCCCCCAGACCTATGAGCAGTTCTTC
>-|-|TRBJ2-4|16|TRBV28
CASSLRGEKAKNIQYF
TGTGCCAGCAGTTTAAGGGGGGAGAAGGCCAAAAACATTCAGTACTTC
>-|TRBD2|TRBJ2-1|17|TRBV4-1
CASSLLNGRTSYNEQFF
TGCGCCAGCAGCCTCCTCAACGGGAGGACGTCCTACAATGAGCAGTTCTTC
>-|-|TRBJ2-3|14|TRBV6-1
CASRRRESTDTQYF
TGTGCCAGCAGGCGCAGGGAAAGCACAGATACGCAGTATTTT
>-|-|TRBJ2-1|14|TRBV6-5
CASSYVEGYNEQFF
TGTGCCAGCAGTTATGTGGAAGGCTACAATGAGCAGTTCTTC
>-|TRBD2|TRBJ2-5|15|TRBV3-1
CASSQRLAGRETQYF
TGTGCCAGCAGCCAAAGACTAGCGGGGCGGGAGACCCAGTACTTC
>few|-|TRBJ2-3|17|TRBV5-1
CASSLAGPSVTVDTQYF
TGCGCCAGCAGCTTGGCCGGGCCTAGCGTGACGGTGGATACGCAGTATTTT
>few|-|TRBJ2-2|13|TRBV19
CASSIGVSGELFF
TGTGCCAGTAGTATAGGAGTAAGCGGGGAGCTGTTTTTT
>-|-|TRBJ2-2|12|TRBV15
CATGVGIGELFF
TGTGCCACCGGGGTGGGAATCGGGGAGCTGTTTTTT
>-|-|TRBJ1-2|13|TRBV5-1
CASSWERSGGYTF
TGCGCCAGCAGCTGGGAACGGAGTGGTGGCTACACCTTC
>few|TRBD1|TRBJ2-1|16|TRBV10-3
CAISDGQGFRYNEQFF
TGTGCCATCAGTGACGGACAGGGGTTTCGGTACAATGAGCAGTTCTTC
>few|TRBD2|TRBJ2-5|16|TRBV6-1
CASSPRAGGYQETQYF
TGTGCCAGCAGCCCGAGGGCGGGGGGGTACCAAGAGACCCAGTACTTC
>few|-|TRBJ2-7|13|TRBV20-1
CSARRALMYEQYF
TGCAGTGCGAGGAGGGCCTTAATGTACGAGCAGTACTTC
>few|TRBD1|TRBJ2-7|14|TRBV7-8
CASSTPGQGGEQYF
TGTGCCAGCAGCACTCCGGGACAGGGGGGCGAGCAGTACTTC
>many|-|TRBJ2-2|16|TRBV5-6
CASSLVGQENTGELFF
TGTGCCAGCAGCTTGGTTGGGCAGGAGAACACCGGGGAGCTGTTTTTT
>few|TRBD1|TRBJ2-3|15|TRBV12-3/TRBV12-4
CASGLTGGSTDTQYF
TGTGCCAGCGGGTTGACAGGGGGAAGCACAGATACGCAGTATTTT
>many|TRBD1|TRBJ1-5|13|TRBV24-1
CATSPTGDQPQHF
TGTGCCACCAGCCCAACAGGGGACCAGCCCCAGCATTTT
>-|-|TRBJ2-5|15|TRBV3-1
CASQSLTAPGETQYF
TGTGCCAGCCAATCCCTAACAGCTCCGGGGGAGACCCAGTACTTC
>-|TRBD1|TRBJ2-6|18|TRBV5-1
CASSLPRTGGSGANVLTF
TGCGCCAGCAGCTTGCCCAGGACAGGGGGCTCTGGGGCCAACGTCCTGACTTTC
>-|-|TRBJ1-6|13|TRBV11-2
CASSPFSPSPLHF
TGTGCCAGCAGCCCCTTCTCGCCCTCACCCCTCCACTTT
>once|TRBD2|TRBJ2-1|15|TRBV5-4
CASRQLAGGPDEQFF
TGTGCCAGCAGACAACTAGCGGGGGGGCCCGATGAGCAGTTCTTC
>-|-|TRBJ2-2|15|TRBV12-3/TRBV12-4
CASSADGQPTGELFF
TGTGCCAGCAGCGCAGACGGACAGCCCACCGGGGAGCTGTTTTTT
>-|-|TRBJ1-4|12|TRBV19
CASSIKGEKLFF
TGTGCCAGTAGTATAAAGGGTGAAAAACTGTTTTTT
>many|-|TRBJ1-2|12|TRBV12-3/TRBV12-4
CASSPDNYGYTF
TGTGCCAGCAGCCCCGACAACTATGGCTACACCTTC
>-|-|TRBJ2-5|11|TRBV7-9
CASSLGRGSYF
TGTGCCAGCAGCTTAGGGAGGGGATCCTACTTC
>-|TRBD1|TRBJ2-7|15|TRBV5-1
CASTFGDRDSYEQYF
TGCGCCAGCACATTCGGGGACAGGGACTCCTACGAGCAGTACTTC
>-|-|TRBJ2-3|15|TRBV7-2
CASSPLSSATDTQYF
TGTGCCAGCAGCCCCCTCTCGTCGGCCACAGATACGCAGTATTTT
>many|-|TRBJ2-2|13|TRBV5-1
CASSFAATGELFF
TGCGCCAGCAGCTTCGCAGCCACCGGGGAGCTGTTTTTT
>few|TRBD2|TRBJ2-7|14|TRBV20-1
CSARGPAGGYEQYF
TGCAGTGCTAGGGGTCCGGCGGGAGGGTACGAGCAGTACTTC
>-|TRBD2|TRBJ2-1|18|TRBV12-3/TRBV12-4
CASSRTLTSGSSEREQFF
TGTGCCAGCAGTCGGACATTGACTAGCGGGAGCTCAGAGAGGGAGCAGTTCTTC
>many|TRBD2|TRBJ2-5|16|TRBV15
CATTRLIAGGPETQYF
TGTGCCACCACCAGATTAATAGCGGGGGGGCCGGAGACCCAGTACTTC
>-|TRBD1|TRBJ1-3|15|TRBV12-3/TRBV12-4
CASRGAGGRRNTIYF
TGTGCCAGCAGAGGGGCAGGGGGTCGTAGAAACACCATATATTTT
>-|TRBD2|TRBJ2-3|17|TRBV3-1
CASSQDPSGLGTDTQYF
TGTGCCAGCAGCCAAGACCCCTCGGGACTAGGGACAGATACGCAGTATTTT
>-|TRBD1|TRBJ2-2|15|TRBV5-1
CASSITGQGAGELFF
TGCGCCAGCAGCATAACGGGACAGGGTGCCGGGGAGCTGTTTTTT
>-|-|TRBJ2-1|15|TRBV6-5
CASSYKGLAGNEQFF
TGTGCCAGCAGTTACAAGGGATTGGCTGGGAATGAGCAGTTCTTC
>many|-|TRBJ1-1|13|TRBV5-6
CASSLGAGIEAFF
TGTGCCAGCAGCTTGGGGGCGGGGATTGAAGCTTTCTTT
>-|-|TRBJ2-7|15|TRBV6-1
CASRDPGGQSYEQYF
TGTGCCAGCAGGGACCCCGGGGGGCAATCCTACGAGCAGTACTTC